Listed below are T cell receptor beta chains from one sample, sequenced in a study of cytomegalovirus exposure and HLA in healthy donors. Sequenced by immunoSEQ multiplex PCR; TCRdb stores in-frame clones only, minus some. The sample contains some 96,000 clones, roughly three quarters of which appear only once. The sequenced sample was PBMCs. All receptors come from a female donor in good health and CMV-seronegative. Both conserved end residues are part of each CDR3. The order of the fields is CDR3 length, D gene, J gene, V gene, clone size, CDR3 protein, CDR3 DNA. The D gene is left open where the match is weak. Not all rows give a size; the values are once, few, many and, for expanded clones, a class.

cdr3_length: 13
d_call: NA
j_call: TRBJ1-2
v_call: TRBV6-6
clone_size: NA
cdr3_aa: CASTINGYYGYTF
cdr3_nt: TGTGCCAGCACCATAAACGGGTACTATGGCTACACCTTC

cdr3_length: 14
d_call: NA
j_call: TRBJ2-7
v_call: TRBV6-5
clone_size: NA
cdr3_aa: CASSSQGSIYEQYF
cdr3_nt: TGTGCCAGCAGTTCGCAGGGGAGTATCTACGAGCAGTACTTC

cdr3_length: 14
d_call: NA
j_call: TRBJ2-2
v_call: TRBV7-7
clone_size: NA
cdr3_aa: CATARTGNTGELFF
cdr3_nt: TGTGCTACCGCCCGAACAGGCAACACCGGGGAGCTGTTTTTT

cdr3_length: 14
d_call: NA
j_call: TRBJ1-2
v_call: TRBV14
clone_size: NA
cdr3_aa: CASSQDQGGYGYTF
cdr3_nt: TGTGCCAGCAGCCAAGATCAAGGGGGCTATGGCTACACCTTC

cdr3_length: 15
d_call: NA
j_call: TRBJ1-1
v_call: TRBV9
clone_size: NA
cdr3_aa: CASSVGGQGNTEAFF
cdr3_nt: TGTGCCAGCAGCGTAGGGGGTCAGGGGAACACTGAAGCTTTCTTT

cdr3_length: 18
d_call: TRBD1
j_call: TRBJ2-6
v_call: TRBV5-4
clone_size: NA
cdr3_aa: CASSRAGTVSSGANVLTF
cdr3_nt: TGTGCCAGCAGCCGAGCCGGGACAGTGAGCTCTGGGGCCAACGTCCTGACTTTC

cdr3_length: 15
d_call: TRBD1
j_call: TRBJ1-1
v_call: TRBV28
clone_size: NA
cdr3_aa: CASSPKGAQGTEAFF
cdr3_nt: TGTGCCAGCAGCCCGAAGGGGGCGCAAGGCACTGAAGCTTTCTTT

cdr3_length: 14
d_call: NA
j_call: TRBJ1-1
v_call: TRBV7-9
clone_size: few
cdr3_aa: CASSSSLEQLKAFF
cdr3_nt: TGTGCCAGCAGCTCTAGCTTGGAACAATTAAAAGCTTTCTTT

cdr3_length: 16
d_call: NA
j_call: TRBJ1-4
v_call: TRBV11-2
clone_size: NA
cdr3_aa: CASSFKSFATNEKLFF
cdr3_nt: TGTGCCAGCAGCTTTAAATCCTTTGCAACTAATGAAAAACTGTTTTTT

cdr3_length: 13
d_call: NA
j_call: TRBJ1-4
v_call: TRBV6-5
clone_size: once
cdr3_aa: CASSAVGGEKLFF
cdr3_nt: TGTGCCAGCAGTGCCGTCGGGGGAGAAAAACTGTTTTTT

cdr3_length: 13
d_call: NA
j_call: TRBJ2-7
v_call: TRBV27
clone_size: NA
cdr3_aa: CASTVGAGYEQYF
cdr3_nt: TGTGCCAGCACCGTGGGGGCGGGCTACGAGCAGTACTTC

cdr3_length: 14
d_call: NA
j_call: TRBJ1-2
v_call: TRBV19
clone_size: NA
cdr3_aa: CASSPRDTNYGYTF
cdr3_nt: TGTGCCAGTAGTCCCCGGGACACTAACTATGGCTACACCTTC

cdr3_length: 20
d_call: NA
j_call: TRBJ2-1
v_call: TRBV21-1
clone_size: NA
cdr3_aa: CASSARQGAPTTSAYNEQFF
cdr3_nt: TGTGCCAGCAGCGCAAGACAGGGGGCTCCTACGACGAGCGCGTACAATGAGCAGTTCTTC

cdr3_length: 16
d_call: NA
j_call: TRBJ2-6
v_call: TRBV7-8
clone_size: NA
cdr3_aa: CASSLAQGNGANVLTF
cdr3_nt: TGTGCCAGCAGCTTAGCGCAGGGAAATGGGGCCAACGTCCTGACTTTC

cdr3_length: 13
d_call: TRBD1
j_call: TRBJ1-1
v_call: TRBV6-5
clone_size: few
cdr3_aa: CASSPGQGAEAFF
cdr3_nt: TGTGCCAGCAGTCCCGGACAGGGGGCTGAAGCTTTCTTT

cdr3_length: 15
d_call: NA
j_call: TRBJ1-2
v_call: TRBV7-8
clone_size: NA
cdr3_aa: CASSLMAQANYGYTF
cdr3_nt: TGTGCCAGCAGCTTAATGGCACAGGCTAACTATGGCTACACCTTC

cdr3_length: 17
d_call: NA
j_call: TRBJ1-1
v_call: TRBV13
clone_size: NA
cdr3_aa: CASSSRGTGRLNTEAFF
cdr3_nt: TGTGCCAGCAGCTCTCGGGGTACGGGCAGGCTGAACACTGAAGCTTTCTTT

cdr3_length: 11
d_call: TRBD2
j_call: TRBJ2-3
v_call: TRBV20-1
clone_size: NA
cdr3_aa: CSAPSGGAQYF
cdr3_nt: TGCAGTGCTCCCTCCGGGGGGGCGCAGTATTTT

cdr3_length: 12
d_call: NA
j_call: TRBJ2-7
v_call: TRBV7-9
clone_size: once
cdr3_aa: CASSSTGYEQYF
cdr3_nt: TGTGCCAGCAGCTCTACAGGGTACGAGCAGTACTTC

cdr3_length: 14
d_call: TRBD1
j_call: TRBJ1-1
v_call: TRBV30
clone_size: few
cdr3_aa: CAWTRAGGYTEAFF
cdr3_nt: TGTGCCTGGACTCGCGCAGGGGGGTACACTGAAGCTTTCTTT

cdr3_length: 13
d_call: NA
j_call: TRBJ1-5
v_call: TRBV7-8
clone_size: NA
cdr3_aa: CASSLGGGQPQHF
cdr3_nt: TGTGCCAGCAGCCTGGGGGGGGGACAGCCCCAGCATTTT

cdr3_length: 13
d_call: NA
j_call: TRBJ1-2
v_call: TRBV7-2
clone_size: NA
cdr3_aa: CASSLQGNYGYTF
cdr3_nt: TGTGCCAGCAGCTTACAGGGGAACTATGGCTACACCTTC

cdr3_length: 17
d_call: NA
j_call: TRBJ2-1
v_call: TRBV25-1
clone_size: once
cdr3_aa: CASSDPRFIGKYNEQFF
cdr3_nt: TGTGCCAGCAGTGACCCCCGGTTTATCGGGAAGTACAATGAGCAGTTCTTC

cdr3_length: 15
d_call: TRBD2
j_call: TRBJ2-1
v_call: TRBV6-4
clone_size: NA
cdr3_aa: CASRRTSGDYNEQFF
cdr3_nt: TGTGCCAGCAGAAGGACTAGCGGCGACTACAATGAGCAGTTCTTC

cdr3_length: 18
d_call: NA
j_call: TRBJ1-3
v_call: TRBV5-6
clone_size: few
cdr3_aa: CASSLWRSLLGTGNTIYF
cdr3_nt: TGTGCCAGCAGCTTGTGGAGATCCCTACTTGGAACTGGAAACACCATATATTTT

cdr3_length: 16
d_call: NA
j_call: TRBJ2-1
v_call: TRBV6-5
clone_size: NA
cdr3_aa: CASSYLGRIGYNEQFF
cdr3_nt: TGTGCCAGCAGTTACCTGGGCCGGATTGGGTACAATGAGCAGTTCTTC

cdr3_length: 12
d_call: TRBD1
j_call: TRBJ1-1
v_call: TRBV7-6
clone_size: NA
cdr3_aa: CASTDRDTEAFF
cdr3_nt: TGTGCCAGCACCGACAGGGACACTGAAGCTTTCTTT

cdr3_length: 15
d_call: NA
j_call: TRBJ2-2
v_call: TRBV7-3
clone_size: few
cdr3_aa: CASSSPGASTGELFF
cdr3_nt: TGTGCCAGCAGCTCTCCTGGGGCGAGCACCGGGGAGCTGTTTTTT

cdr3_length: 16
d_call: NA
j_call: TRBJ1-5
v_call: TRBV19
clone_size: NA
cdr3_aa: CASSIYLNRVGQPQHF
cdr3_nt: TGTGCCAGTAGTATCTACTTAAACAGGGTTGGGCAGCCCCAGCATTTT

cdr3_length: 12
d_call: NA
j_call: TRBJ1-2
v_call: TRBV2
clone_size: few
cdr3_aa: CASSTENYGYTF
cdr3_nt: TGTGCCAGCTCGACAGAGAACTATGGCTACACCTTC

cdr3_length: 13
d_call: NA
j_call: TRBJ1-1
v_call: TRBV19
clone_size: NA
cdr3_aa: CASSIEQNTEAFF
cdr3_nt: TGTGCCAGTAGTATAGAACAGAACACTGAAGCTTTCTTT

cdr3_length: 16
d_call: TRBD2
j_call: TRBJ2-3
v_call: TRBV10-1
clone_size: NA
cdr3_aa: CASSDPGGGGTDTQYF
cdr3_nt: TGCGCCAGCAGTGATCCGGGAGGGGGGGGCACAGATACGCAGTATTTT

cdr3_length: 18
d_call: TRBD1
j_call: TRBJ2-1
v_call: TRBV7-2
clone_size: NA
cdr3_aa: CASSLVGATGNRYNEQFF
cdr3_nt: TGTGCCAGCAGCTTAGTGGGGGCGACAGGGAACCGCTACAATGAGCAGTTCTTC

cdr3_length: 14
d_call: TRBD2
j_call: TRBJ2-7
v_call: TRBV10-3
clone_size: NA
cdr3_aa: CAISGWEGLFEQYF
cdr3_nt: TGTGCCATCAGTGGTTGGGAGGGCCTTTTTGAGCAGTACTTC

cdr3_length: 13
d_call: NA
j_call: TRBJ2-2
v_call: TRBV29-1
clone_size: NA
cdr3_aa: CSVSTGFAGELFF
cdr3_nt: TGCAGCGTTTCTACAGGGTTCGCCGGGGAGCTGTTTTTT

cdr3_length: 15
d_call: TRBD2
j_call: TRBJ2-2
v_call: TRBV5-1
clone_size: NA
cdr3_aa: CASSLVAGEVGELFF
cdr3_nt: TGCGCCAGCAGCTTGGTAGCGGGAGAGGTCGGGGAGCTGTTTTTT

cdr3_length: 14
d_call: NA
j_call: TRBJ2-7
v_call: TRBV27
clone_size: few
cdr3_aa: CASSSGQTSYEQYF
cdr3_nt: TGTGCCAGCAGTTCTGGACAGACCTCCTACGAGCAGTACTTC

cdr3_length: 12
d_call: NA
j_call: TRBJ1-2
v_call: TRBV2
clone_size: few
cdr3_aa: CASSQTDYGYTF
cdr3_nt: TGTGCCAGCAGTCAAACAGACTATGGCTACACCTTC

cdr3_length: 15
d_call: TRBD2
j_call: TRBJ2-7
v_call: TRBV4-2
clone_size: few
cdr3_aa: CASSPTRREGYEQYF
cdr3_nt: TGTGCCAGCAGCCCCACCCGGCGGGAGGGCTACGAGCAGTACTTC

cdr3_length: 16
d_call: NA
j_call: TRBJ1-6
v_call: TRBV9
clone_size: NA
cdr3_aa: CASSGLGAYDNSPLHF
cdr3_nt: TGTGCCAGCAGCGGGCTGGGGGCCTATGATAATTCACCCCTCCACTTT

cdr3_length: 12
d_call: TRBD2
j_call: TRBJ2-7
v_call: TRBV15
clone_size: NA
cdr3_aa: CATSGGGYEQYF
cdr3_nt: TGTGCCACCAGCGGCGGGGGCTACGAGCAGTACTTC

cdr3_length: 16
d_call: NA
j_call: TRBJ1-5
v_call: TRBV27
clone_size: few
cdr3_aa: CASSMAAYGRDQPQHF
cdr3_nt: TGTGCCAGCAGTATGGCAGCGTACGGTCGCGATCAGCCCCAGCATTTT

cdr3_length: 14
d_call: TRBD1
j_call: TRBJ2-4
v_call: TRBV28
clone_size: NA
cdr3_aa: CASSLKGAGNIQYF
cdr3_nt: TGTGCCAGCAGTTTGAAGGGGGCAGGAAACATTCAGTACTTC

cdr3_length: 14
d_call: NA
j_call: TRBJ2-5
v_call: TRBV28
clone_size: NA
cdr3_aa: CASKSFYGGETQYF
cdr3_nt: TGTGCCAGCAAAAGCTTCTACGGCGGAGAGACCCAGTACTTC

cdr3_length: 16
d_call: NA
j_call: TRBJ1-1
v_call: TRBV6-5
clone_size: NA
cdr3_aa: CASSYTGRTMNTEAFF
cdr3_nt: TGTGCCAGCAGTTACACAGGACGGACCATGAACACTGAAGCTTTCTTT

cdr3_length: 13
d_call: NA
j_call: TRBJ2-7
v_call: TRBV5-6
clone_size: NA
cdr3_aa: CASSLPESYEQYF
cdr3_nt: TGTGCCAGCAGCTTGCCCGAGAGCTACGAGCAGTACTTC

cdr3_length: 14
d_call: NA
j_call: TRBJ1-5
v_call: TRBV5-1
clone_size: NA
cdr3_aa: CASSLEGRNQPQHF
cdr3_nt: TGCGCCAGCAGCTTGGAAGGCAGGAATCAGCCCCAGCATTTT

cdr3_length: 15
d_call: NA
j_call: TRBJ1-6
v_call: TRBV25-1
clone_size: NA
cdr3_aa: CASSESNRKLSPLHF
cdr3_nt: TGTGCCAGCAGTGAATCGAACAGAAAGCTTTCACCCCTCCACTTT

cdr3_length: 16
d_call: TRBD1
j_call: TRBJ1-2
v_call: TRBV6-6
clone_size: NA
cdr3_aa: CASSPDRAIRNYGYTF
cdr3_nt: TGTGCCAGCAGCCCGGACAGGGCGATACGGAACTATGGCTACACCTTC

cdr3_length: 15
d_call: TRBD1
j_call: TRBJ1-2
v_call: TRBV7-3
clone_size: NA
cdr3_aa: CASSLVGQGRDGYTF
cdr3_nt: TGTGCCAGCAGCTTAGTCGGACAGGGGAGGGACGGCTACACCTTC

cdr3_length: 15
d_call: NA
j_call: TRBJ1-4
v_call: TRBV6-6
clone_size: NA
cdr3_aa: CASSYSWGEVEKLFF
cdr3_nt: TGTGCCAGCAGTTACTCATGGGGAGAAGTCGAAAAACTGTTTTTT

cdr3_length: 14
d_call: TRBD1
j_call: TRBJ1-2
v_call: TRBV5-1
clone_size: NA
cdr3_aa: CASSLTRDRYGYTF
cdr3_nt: TGCGCCAGCAGCCTAACCCGGGACAGATATGGCTACACCTTC

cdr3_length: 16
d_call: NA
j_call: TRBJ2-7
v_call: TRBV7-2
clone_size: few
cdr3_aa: CASTTSPVTASYEQYF
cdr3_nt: TGTGCCAGCACAACCTCTCCTGTGACAGCTTCCTACGAGCAGTACTTC

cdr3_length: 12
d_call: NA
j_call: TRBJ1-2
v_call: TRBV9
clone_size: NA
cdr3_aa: CASSVDQYGYTF
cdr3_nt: TGTGCCAGCAGCGTAGATCAGTATGGCTACACCTTC

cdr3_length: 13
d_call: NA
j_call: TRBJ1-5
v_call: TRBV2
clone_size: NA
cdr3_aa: CASNFREGQPQHF
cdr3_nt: TGTGCCAGCAACTTCCGGGAAGGTCAGCCCCAGCATTTT

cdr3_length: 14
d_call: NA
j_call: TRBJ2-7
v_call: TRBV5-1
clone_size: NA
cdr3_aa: CASTAGDRVYEQYF
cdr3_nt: TGCGCCAGCACCGCAGGGGATCGGGTCTACGAGCAGTACTTC

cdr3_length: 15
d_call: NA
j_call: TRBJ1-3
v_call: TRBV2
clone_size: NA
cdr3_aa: CASSESPSSGNTIYF
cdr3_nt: TGTGCCAGCAGTGAGTCGCCGAGCTCTGGAAACACCATATATTTT